The TCR beta chain described here comes from a study of PD-L1 blockade in urothelial cancer. Study information: Male sex and bladder-origin urothelial cancer were recorded for twenty-five of 29 patients. Among blood samples, the median T cell count was 130,000 to 150,000. Prior chemotherapy regimens per patient numbered 0 to 3.

This CDR3 has 13 residues. V lost 9 bases, J lost 2 bases, and 12 bases lay in between. The germline V gene has CDR1 SNHLY and CDR2 FYNNEI. As for time point: pretreatment peripheral blood. Measured with immunoSEQ multiplex PCR; TCRdb has only the in-frame clones, and not every one. Of about 81,000 clones in the sample, roughly 90% were seen once. The V call is TRBV2, the J call TRBJ2-3, with D possibly being TRBD1 (6 bases). Sequenced material: PBMCs, taken around atezolizumab (anti-PD-L1) treatment. The TCR originated in a woman at least 80 years old with urothelial cancer. CDR3 sequence: CARTQGPTDTQYF. The CDR3 DNA follows: TGTGCCAGGACACAGGGCCCCACAGATACGCAGTATTTT. The variable domain in full, completed from reference TRBV2 and TRBJ2-3, reads EPEVTQTPSHQVTQMGQEVILRCVPISNHLYFYWYRQILGQKVEFLVSFYNNEISEKSEIFDDQFSVERPDGSNFTLKIRSTKLEDSAMYFCARTQGPTDTQYFGPGTRLTVL.